This T cell receptor (beta chain) was sequenced during a study of cytomegalovirus exposure and HLA in healthy donors. The study, taken as a whole, reports: CMV antigen specificity was confirmed in vitro for a few CMV-associated chains.

Germline V gene lookup returns CDR1 SGHVS and CDR2 FQNEAQ. With V trimmed by 5 bases and J by 3 bases, 9 bases remained unmatched. The CDR3 consists of 16 residues. A few counts support this clone. Its antigen is still unknown. The PCR employed 60 Vbeta primers together with 13 Jbeta primers. Sequencing was performed with immunoSEQ multiplex PCR; in TCRdb, only in-frame clones are kept and a portion is missing. The sample records 95,000 to 150,000 clones, 65% to 90% being singletons. The receptor was isolated from a man in his thirties or forties in good health and CMV-seronegative. Sequenced input: PBMCs. The V call is TRBV7-8, the J call TRBJ2-7; 11 bases line up with TRBD2. DNA for the CDR3: TGTGCCAGCAGCACTCTAGCGGGGGGCGCCCTCTACGAGCAGTACTTC. Protein sequence: CASSTLAGGALYEQYF. Filled out from reference TRBV7-8 and TRBJ2-7, the complete variable domain reads GAGVSQSPRYKVAKRGQDVALRCDPISGHVSLFWYQQALGQGPEFLTYFQNEAQLDKSGLPSDRFFAERPEGSVSTLKIQRTQQEDSAVYLCASSTLAGGALYEQYFGPGTRLTVT.